The rows below give T cell receptor beta chains drawn from one sample of a study of OX40 agonist ivuxolimab in advanced cancers. The repertoire was sequenced with immunoSEQ multiplex PCR; TCRdb's copy has only in-frame clones and lacks some. The data contain about 50,000 clones, approximately 89% of them singletons. Material: CD4+ or CD8+ T cells sorted from blood, obtained in a trial of the OX40 agonist ivuxolimab. The receptor set was obtained from an adult with an advanced solid tumor such as melanoma, head and neck, liver or kidney cancer. The CDR3 runs from the conserved cysteine through the conserved F or W. A D gene is named only where the DNA matches it firmly. Some rows have no size entry. The others give once, few or many, or a class for an expanded clone.

J	length	size	V	D	DNA	CDR3
TRBJ1-1	14	.	TRBV13	.	TGTGCCAGCAGCCGCTGGGGGTCGAACACTGAAGCTTTCTTT	CASSRWGSNTEAFF
TRBJ2-7	15	.	TRBV2	.	TGTGCCAGCAGCAGGACGTCGGGACAAGGGTGGGAGCAGTACTTC	CASSRTSGQGWEQYF
TRBJ1-1	14	.	TRBV4-1	TRBD1	TGCGCCAGCAGCCAAGATATGGCAGGGGGGAAAGCTTTCTTT	CASSQDMAGGKAFF
TRBJ2-5	16	.	TRBV7-9	TRBD2	TGTGCCAGCAGCTTAGGGGCGGGAGAAGGGGCTGAGACCCAGTACTTC	CASSLGAGEGAETQYF
TRBJ2-1	16	.	TRBV9	.	TGTGCCAGCCGTGGGGATGGAAGGACTCCTGAATATGAGCAGTTCTTC	CASRGDGRTPEYEQFF
TRBJ1-1	13	.	TRBV9	.	TGTGCCAGCAGCGTATGGGTGGAAACTGAAGCTTTCTTT	CASSVWVETEAFF
TRBJ2-7	13	.	TRBV7-9	.	TGTGCCAGCAGCCCACCTCGGAGCTACGAGCAGTACTTC	CASSPPRSYEQYF
TRBJ1-2	13	.	TRBV28	TRBD1	TGTGCCAGCAACTTACAGGGGGACTATGGCTACACCTTC	CASNLQGDYGYTF
TRBJ1-3	11	.	TRBV15	.	TGTGCCACCAGCTTGCGTAACACCATATATTTT	CATSLRNTIYF
TRBJ1-2	18	.	TRBV28	TRBD1	TGTGCCAGCAGTTTAACCCCCGACAGGGGACTAGCTAACTATGGCTACACCTTC	CASSLTPDRGLANYGYTF
TRBJ2-7	15	.	TRBV7-9	TRBD1	TGTGCCAGCAGCTTAGCGCAGGGCAGGGGGCTCGAGCAGTACTTC	CASSLAQGRGLEQYF
TRBJ1-1	13	once	TRBV19	TRBD1	TGTGCCAGTAGTATAGGACAGGGGGCTGAAGCTTTCTTT	CASSIGQGAEAFF
TRBJ2-5	16	.	TRBV11-2	TRBD1	TGTGCCAGCAGCTTAACATCGACAGGGTCCCAAGAGACCCAGTACTTC	CASSLTSTGSQETQYF
TRBJ2-2	15	.	TRBV5-8	.	TGTGCCAGCCCACCAGGGTTCGCGAACACCGGGGAGCTGTTTTTT	CASPPGFANTGELFF
TRBJ1-6	16	.	TRBV5-4	.	TGTGCCAGCAGCTTGGGAGAGAGCTCCTATAATTCACCCCTCCACTTT	CASSLGESSYNSPLHF
TRBJ2-1	18	.	TRBV6-1	TRBD2	TGTGCCAGCAGTGGCACATCACTAGCGGGGGCCGGCTACAATGAGCAGTTCTTC	CASSGTSLAGAGYNEQFF
TRBJ2-1	14	.	TRBV7-9	.	TGTGCCAGCAGACAGGAAGGGTCCTACAATGAGCAGTTCTTC	CASRQEGSYNEQFF
TRBJ2-5	14	.	TRBV5-1	.	TGCGCCAGCAGCCACGGACAGAACCAAGAGACCCAGTACTTC	CASSHGQNQETQYF
TRBJ1-2	13	.	TRBV19	TRBD1	TGTGCCAGTAGGACAGGGGGCGCCGCTGGCTACACCTTC	CASRTGGAAGYTF
TRBJ1-1	13	few	TRBV5-6	.	TGTGCCAGCAGCTCGATAGGGAGCACTGAAGCTTTCTTT	CASSSIGSTEAFF
TRBJ2-3	16	.	TRBV28	.	TGTGCCAGCAGTTTATCTATCGCCTCATACACAGATACGCAGTATTTT	CASSLSIASYTDTQYF
TRBJ1-1	13	few	TRBV7-6	.	TGTGCCAGCAGCTCCGCAGGGATCACTGAAGCTTTCTTT	CASSSAGITEAFF
TRBJ1-2	15	.	TRBV5-4	TRBD1	TGTGCCAGCAGCTTGCTCGGACAGGGGGCGGAAGGCTACACCTTC	CASSLLGQGAEGYTF
TRBJ2-1	16	.	TRBV6-6	TRBD1	TGTGCCAGCGGGGATGTGGGGACAGGGGGCCGGAATGAGCAGTTCTTC	CASGDVGTGGRNEQFF
TRBJ2-1	15	.	TRBV4-2	.	TGTGCCAGCAGCCAGAGGGGGGGGACCTACAATGAGCAGTTCTTC	CASSQRGGTYNEQFF
TRBJ2-3	17	.	TRBV28	.	TGTGCCAGCAGTCCCCTGCCCTCGGGACACAGCACAGATACGCAGTATTTT	CASSPLPSGHSTDTQYF
TRBJ1-1	16	.	TRBV15	.	TGTGCCACCAGCAGAGACGGAGCAAGAATGAACACTGAAGCTTTCTTT	CATSRDGARMNTEAFF
TRBJ2-3	18	.	TRBV7-9	TRBD2	TGTGCCAGCAGCTTACCCTCCCTTGGCGGGGGGGCCCAAGATACGCAGTATTTT	CASSLPSLGGGAQDTQYF
TRBJ2-1	15	.	TRBV4-3	.	TGCGCCAGCAGCCATACAGGGACCCCCTACAATGAGCAGTTCTTC	CASSHTGTPYNEQFF
TRBJ2-3	16	.	TRBV19	TRBD2	TGTGCCAGTAGTAGCACCAGCGGGAGGAACCGGGATACGCAGTATTTT	CASSSTSGRNRDTQYF
TRBJ1-4	13	.	TRBV30	.	TGTGCCTGGAGTAGGTGGGCTAATGAAAAACTGTTTTTT	CAWSRWANEKLFF
TRBJ1-2	14	.	TRBV10-1	.	TGCGCCAGCAGCGGGACGACCGACCCGGGGGGCTACACCTTC	CASSGTTDPGGYTF
TRBJ1-2	14	once	TRBV30	TRBD1	TGTGCCTGGAGTGGGTTACAGGGGGCGCTGGGCTACACCTTC	CAWSGLQGALGYTF
TRBJ2-2	16	.	TRBV11-2	.	TGTGCCAGCAGCTTCGGGGACCCTGGGTTCACCGGGGAGCTGTTTTTT	CASSFGDPGFTGELFF
TRBJ1-5	14	.	TRBV30	.	TGTGCCTGGACACGGGGGGGGCTCGGGCAGCCCCAGCATTTT	CAWTRGGLGQPQHF
TRBJ2-3	15	.	TRBV29-1	.	TGCAGCGCCCAGCGCGGGGAGAGGGACACAGATACGCAGTATTTT	CSAQRGERDTDTQYF
TRBJ1-5	18	.	TRBV27	TRBD1	TGTGCCAGCAGTTTATTGGCAGGGGGCGCGTATAGCAATCAGCCCCAGCATTTT	CASSLLAGGAYSNQPQHF
TRBJ2-1	13	.	TRBV29-1	.	TGCAGCGTTGAAGGTACAGATTACAATGAGCAGTTCTTC	CSVEGTDYNEQFF
TRBJ2-2	14	.	TRBV27	.	TGTGCCAGCAGTCCGATCCTGCACAGCAGGGAGCTGTTTTTT	CASSPILHSRELFF
TRBJ2-1	12	once	TRBV11-2	.	TGTGCCAGCAGCGAAGGGGGGAATGAGCAGTTCTTC	CASSEGGNEQFF
TRBJ2-5	14	.	TRBV7-7	TRBD2	TGTGCCAGCAGCTTGAAAGGGGAGGGAGAGACCCAGTACTTC	CASSLKGEGETQYF
TRBJ1-4	12	.	TRBV5-5	.	TGTGCCAGCAGCTTCGGAGGTGAAAAACTGTTTTTT	CASSFGGEKLFF
TRBJ1-1	15	.	TRBV2	.	TGTGCCAGCTGCGAGTGGCCAGCCGATAACACTGAAGCTTTCTTT	CASCEWPADNTEAFF
TRBJ2-1	15	.	TRBV6-1	.	TGTGCCAGCAGTGATACACAGGGCACCTCGTTTGAGCAGTTCTTC	CASSDTQGTSFEQFF
TRBJ2-5	13	.	TRBV6-5	.	TGTGCCAGCAGTTATGAGGCAGGGTTGATCCAGTACTTC	CASSYEAGLIQYF
TRBJ2-6	17	.	TRBV11-2	.	TGTGCCAGCAGCCCGCGGACAGCCCTTGCTGGGGCCAACGTCCTGACTTTC	CASSPRTALAGANVLTF
TRBJ1-2	17	.	TRBV15	.	TGTGCCACCAGCGGGGGGGCAGGGGTGGTAGCTAACTATGGCTACACCTTC	CATSGGAGVVANYGYTF
TRBJ1-1	13	.	TRBV10-1	TRBD1	TGCGCCAGCAGTGAGTACAGGGGCACTGAAGCTTTCTTT	CASSEYRGTEAFF
TRBJ2-1	14	.	TRBV11-2	.	TGTGCCAGCAGCTACCGGGGATTACAGAATGAGCAGTTCTTC	CASSYRGLQNEQFF
TRBJ1-1	13	.	TRBV14	.	TGTGCCAGCAGCCAAGGCGGGGAGGGGGAAGCTTTCTTT	CASSQGGEGEAFF
TRBJ1-4	13	.	TRBV5-5	.	TGTGCCAGCAGCCCGTTTCCCGATGAAAAACTGTTTTTT	CASSPFPDEKLFF
TRBJ2-2	17	.	TRBV14	.	TGTGCCAGCAGCCAAGACGTTGGGGCTATGAACACCGGGGAGCTGTTTTTT	CASSQDVGAMNTGELFF
TRBJ1-1	12	once	TRBV10-3	.	TGTGCCATCAGCCGAATGAACACTGAAGCTTTCTTT	CAISRMNTEAFF
TRBJ1-2	13	few	TRBV2	.	TGTGCCAGCGCGAACAGGGAAGATGATGGCTACACCTTC	CASANREDDGYTF
TRBJ2-5	13	.	TRBV19	.	TGTGCCAGTGGTGAAGGGGGTTGGGAGACCCAGTACTTC	CASGEGGWETQYF
TRBJ1-2	17	.	TRBV9	TRBD1	TGTGCCAGCAGCGCCCCGGGACAGGGGCAAATATTCTATGGCTACACCTTC	CASSAPGQGQIFYGYTF
TRBJ2-2	15	.	TRBV5-4	TRBD2	TGTGCCAGCAGCCCGGGGGGGCATGACACCGGGGAGCTGTTTTTT	CASSPGGHDTGELFF